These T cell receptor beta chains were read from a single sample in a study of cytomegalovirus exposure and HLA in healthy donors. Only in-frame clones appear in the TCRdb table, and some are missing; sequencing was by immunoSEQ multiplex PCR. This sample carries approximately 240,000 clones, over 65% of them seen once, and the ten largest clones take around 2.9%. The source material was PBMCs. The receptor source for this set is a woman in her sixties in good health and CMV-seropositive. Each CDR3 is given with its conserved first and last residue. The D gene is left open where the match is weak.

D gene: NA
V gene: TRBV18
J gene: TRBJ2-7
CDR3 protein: CASSPATAYEQYF

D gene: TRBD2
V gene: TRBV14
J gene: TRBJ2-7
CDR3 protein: CASSIPGRYEQYF

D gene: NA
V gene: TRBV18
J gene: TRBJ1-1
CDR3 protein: CASSGMDSVNTEAFF

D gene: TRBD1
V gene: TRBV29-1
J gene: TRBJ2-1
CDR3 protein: CSARRDRAYNEQFF

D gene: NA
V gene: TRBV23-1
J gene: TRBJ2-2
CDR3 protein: CASSHPQAGHTGELFF

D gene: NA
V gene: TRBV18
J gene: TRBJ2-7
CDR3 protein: CASSPSASNDEQYF

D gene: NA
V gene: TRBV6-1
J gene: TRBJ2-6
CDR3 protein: CASSVSDSRGANVLTF

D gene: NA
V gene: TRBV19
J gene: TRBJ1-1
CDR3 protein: CASSMGQNTEAFF

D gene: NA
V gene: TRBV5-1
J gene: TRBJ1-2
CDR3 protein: CASSLSGPTRIYGYTF

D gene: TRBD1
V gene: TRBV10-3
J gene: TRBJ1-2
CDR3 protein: CAIRSGTGENGYTF

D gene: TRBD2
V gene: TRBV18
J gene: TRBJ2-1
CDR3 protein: CASSPRRGMNEQFF

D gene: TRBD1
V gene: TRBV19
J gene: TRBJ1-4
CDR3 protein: CASSPRDSSTNEKLFF

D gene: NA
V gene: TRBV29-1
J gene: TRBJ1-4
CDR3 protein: CSVEVRGGEKLFF

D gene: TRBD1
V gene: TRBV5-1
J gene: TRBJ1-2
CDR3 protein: CASSLTGTANYGYTF

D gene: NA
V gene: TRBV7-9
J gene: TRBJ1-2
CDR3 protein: CASSLGQADGYTF

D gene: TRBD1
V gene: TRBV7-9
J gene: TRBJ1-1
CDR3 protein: CASSLVGQGNTEAFF

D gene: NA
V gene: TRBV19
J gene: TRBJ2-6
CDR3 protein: CASSAVDISGANVLTF

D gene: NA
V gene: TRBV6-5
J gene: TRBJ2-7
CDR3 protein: CASSRRQVPGNEQYF

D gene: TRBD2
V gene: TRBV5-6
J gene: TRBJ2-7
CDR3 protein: CASSLGLAGGYKQYF

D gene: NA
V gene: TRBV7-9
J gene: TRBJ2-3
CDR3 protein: CSSSFGEDTQYF

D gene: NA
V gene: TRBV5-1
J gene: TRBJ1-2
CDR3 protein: CASSFHLTIGGVNYGYTF

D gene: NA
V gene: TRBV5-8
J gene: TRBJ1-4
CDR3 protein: CASSLGSFAEKLFF

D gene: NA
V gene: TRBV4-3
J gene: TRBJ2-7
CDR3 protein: CASSQDHRGYYEQYF

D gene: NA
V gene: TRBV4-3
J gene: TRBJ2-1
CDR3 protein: CASSQDHVRENEQFF

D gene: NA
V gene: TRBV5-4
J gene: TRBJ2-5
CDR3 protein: CASSFTSSQETQYF

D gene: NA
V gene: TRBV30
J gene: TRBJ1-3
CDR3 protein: CAWSYVSGNTIYF

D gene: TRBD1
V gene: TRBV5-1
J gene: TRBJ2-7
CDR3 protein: CASSFGQGISYEQYF

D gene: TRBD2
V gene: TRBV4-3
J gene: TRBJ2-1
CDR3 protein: CASSRGLAGIYNEQFF

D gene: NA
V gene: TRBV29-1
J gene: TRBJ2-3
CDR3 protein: CSALDRDTQYF

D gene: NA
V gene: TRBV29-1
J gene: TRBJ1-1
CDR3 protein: CSAQATSTEAFF

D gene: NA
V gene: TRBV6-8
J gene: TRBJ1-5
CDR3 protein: CASHSVPGRAGQPQHF

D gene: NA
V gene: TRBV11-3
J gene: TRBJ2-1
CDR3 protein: CASSLAGVYNEQFF

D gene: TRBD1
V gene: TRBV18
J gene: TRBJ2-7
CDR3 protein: CASSPGTAKYEQYF

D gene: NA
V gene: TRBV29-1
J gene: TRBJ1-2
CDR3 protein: CSVGQALPNYGYTF

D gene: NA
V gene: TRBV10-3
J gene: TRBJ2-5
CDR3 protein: CAISGGDRQETQYF

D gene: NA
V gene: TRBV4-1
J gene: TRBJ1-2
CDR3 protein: CASSQDWALTYGYTF

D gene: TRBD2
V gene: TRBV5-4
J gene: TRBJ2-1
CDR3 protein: CASSWSTSGYNEQFF

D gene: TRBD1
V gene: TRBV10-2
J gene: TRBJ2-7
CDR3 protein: CASSALQGSYEQYF

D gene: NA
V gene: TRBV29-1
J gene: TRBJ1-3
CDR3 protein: CSVSSGSNRGNTIYF

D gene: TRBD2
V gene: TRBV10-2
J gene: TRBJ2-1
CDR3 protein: CASSDGTSGGAGYNEQFF

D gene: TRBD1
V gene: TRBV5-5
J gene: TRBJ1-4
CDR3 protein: CASSLGTGGEKLFF

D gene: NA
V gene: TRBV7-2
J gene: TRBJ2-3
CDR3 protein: CASSLSLSPGGSADTQYF

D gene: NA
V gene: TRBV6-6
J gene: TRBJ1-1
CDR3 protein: CASSYSALGAEAFF

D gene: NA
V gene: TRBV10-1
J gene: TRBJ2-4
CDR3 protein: CASIGTFSAKNIQYF

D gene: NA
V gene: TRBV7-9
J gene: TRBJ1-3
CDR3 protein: CASSPGLSGNTIYF

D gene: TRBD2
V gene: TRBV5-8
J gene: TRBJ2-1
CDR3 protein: CASSLAGDNEQFF

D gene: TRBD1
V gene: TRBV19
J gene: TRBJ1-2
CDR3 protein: CASSMSGRHATKGGGYTF

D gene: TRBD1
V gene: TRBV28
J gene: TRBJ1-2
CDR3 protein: CASNPGGYGYTF

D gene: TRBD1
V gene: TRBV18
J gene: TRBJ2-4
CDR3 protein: CASSQGTGGAKNIQYF

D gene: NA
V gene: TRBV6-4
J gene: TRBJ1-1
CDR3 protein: CASSDPTGEAFF

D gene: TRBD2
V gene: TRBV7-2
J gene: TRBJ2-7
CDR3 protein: CASSTRTSASYEQYF

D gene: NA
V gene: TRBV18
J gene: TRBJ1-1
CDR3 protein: CASSPFGVRNTEAFF

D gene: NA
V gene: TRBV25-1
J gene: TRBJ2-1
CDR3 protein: CASSAGLPEQFF

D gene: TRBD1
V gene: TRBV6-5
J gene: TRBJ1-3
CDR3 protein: CASSYSWTGDGNTIYF

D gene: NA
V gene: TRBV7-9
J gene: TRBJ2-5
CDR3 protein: CASKLVGAKETQYF

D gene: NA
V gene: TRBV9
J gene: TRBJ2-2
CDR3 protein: CASSFYPNTGELFF

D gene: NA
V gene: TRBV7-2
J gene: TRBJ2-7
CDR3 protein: CASSRAFTGLEQYF

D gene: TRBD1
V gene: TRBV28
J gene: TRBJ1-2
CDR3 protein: CASSLRGGRNYGYTF

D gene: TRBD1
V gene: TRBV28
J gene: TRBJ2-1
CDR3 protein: CATGRDRGYNEQFF